The T cell receptor (beta chain) described here comes from a study of cytomegalovirus exposure and HLA in healthy donors. Vbeta (60) and Jbeta (13) primers were used in the PCR. Method: immunoSEQ multiplex PCR; TCRdb's copy keeps in-frame clones and lacks some. This sample has approximately 110,000 clones; about 60% occur once, and the top ten carry 2% to 2.5%. Deletions cut 4 bases from V and 6 bases from J, with 16 bases between. The V gene's germline CDR1 is MNHNS and CDR2 SASEGT. The CDR3 is 15 amino acids. Source material: PBMCs. The receptor comes from a woman aged 30 to 39 in good health and CMV-seronegative. This chain links TRBV6-1 with TRBJ1-5; D gene ambiguous. CDR3 region: CASSGEAGRFQPQHF. CDR3 sequence (DNA): TGTGCCAGCAGTGGGGAGGCGGGAAGGTTTCAGCCCCAGCATTTT.